The next 21 T cell receptor beta chains were all read from a single sample in a study of T cell changes during pregnancy in multiple sclerosis. Libraries were prepared by immunoSEQ multiplex PCR; TCRdb keeps only in-frame clonotypes and omits some of them. Altogether tens of thousands of clones are present, more than 85% being singletons, with the ten largest covering around 0.93%. This specimen consisted of peripheral blood, obtained in the first trimester of pregnancy. All receptors derive from a female donor with multiple sclerosis, enrolled in a pregnancy study.

The V gene is TRBV7-2, the J gene TRBJ1-1; no reliable D call. Looked up from germline, CDR1 is SGHTA and CDR2 is FQGNSA. The CDR3 sequence is 13 residues long. Trimming pared 5 bases from V and 4 bases from J, leaving 11 bases between. CDR3 nucleotides: TGTGCCAGCAGCCCAGTTCGTACCACTGAAGCTTTCTTT. Residues: CASSPVRTTEAFF.

This clone was observed once. V is TRBV2 and J is TRBJ1-1; TRBD1 might be the D (6 bases). This CDR3 spans 14 amino acids. V was shortened by 8 bases and J by 5 bases, with 18 bases between the two germline ends. CDR1 SNHLY and CDR2 FYNNEI come from the germline V gene. In nucleotides, the CDR3 is TGTGCCAGCGACCAACAGGGCGCCCTTACTGAAGCTTTCTTT. Its translation is CASDQQGALTEAFF.

The rearrangement links TRBV5-6 to TRBJ1-5; the D gene is possibly TRBD1 (5 bases). This CDR3 spans 17 amino acids. Trimming took 4 bases from V and 0 from J, leaving 17 bases between them. Germline CDR1 SGHDT, CDR2 YYEEEE. This chain's CDR3 is CASSTSLGGYSNQPQHF. CDR3 coding DNA: TGTGCCAGCAGCACCTCTCTCGGGGGATATAGCAATCAGCCCCAGCATTTT.

This chain uses TRBV21-1 with TRBJ2-3; the D segment call TRBD2 is taken from the table without a DNA check. TRBV21-1 is reported as a pseudogene. The CDR3 totals 16 residues. The chain's CDR3 is CASSKLARGSTDTQYF. CDR3 bases: TGTGCCAGCAGCAAATTAGCGCGGGGGAGCACAGATACGCAGTATTTT.

The chain links TRBV7-9 to TRBJ2-5, with D possibly TRBD2 on 6 matching bases. The V gene's germline CDR1 is SEHNR and CDR2 FQNEAQ (reference sequence). This CDR3 is 14 amino acids long. V lost 2 bases and J lost 5, with 12 bases in between. The CDR3 is CASSLRRGEETQYF. DNA of the CDR3: TGTGCCAGCAGCTTAAGGCGGGGTGAGGAGACCCAGTACTTC.

The chain uses TRBV6-4 and TRBJ2-6; unclear D gene. V was pared by 5 bases and J by 0 bases, with 5 bases between. The CDR3 length is 14 residues. Germline assignment: CDR1 MRHNA and CDR2 SNTAGT. The chain's CDR3 is CASSTFSGANVLTF. Here the CDR3 DNA reads TGTGCCAGCAGTACTTTCTCTGGGGCCAACGTCCTGACTTTC.

This rearrangement joins TRBV7-3 to TRBJ1-1; the D gene is possibly TRBD1 (5 bases). The CDR3 is made up of 16 amino acids. The germline V gene encodes CDR1 SGHTA and CDR2 FQGTGA. V lost 4 bases and J lost 5, with 20 bases in between. The CDR3 is CASSSRVGGEGTEAFF. The DNA of the CDR3 is TGTGCCAGCAGCTCCCGAGTGGGGGGGGAGGGGACTGAAGCTTTCTTT.

The chain uses TRBV4-3 and TRBJ1-2, with TRBD1 as a possible D gene (5 bases). Germline V lookup: CDR1 LGHNA, CDR2 YSLEER. The CDR3 length is 14 residues. V was cut by 4 bases and J by 8 bases, with 17 bases left in between. The CDR3 coding sequence is TGCGCCAGCAGCCTTGACCGGGGGGGTCAGGGCTACACCTTC. It yields the protein CASSLDRGGQGYTF.

The V call is TRBV7-2, the J call TRBJ1-2, with 7 nucleotides matching TRBD1. The CDR3 consists of 13 residues. From germline, CDR1 is SGHTA and CDR2 FQGNSA. V was clipped by 4 bases and J by 8 bases; unmatched bases: 7. In nucleotides, the CDR3 is TGTGCCAGCAGCTCTACAGGGGTTAGGGGCTACACCTTC. Encoded protein: CASSSTGVRGYTF. The full variable domain, its missing parts supplied by reference TRBV7-2 and TRBJ1-2, is GAGVSQSPSNKVTEKGKDVELRCDPISGHTALYWYRQSLGQGLEFLIYFQGNSAPDKSGLPSDRFSAERTGGSVSTLTIQRTQQEDSAVYLCASSSTGVRGYTFGSGTRLTVV.

The V and J genes are TRBV15 and TRBJ1-1; D is unresolved. The V end lost 3 bases, the J end lost 4 bases, and 9 bases lay between the germline ends. From germline, CDR1 is LNHNV and CDR2 YYDKDF (reference sequence). The CDR3 spans 13 residues. CDR3 in amino acids: CATSSSEGTEAFF. The CDR3 nucleotides are TGTGCCACCAGCAGTTCAGAGGGCACTGAAGCTTTCTTT.

The chain couples TRBV27 to TRBJ1-1; 7 bases are a match to TRBD1. V shed 4 bases, J shed 6 bases, and the junction held 14 bases outside the gene matches. CDR1 and CDR2 (germline): MNHEY, SMNVEV (reference sequence). CDR3 size: 16 residues. This CDR3 is CASSSLSTGRKAEAFF. The CDR3, as DNA: TGTGCCAGCAGTTCCCTCTCGACAGGGCGTAAAGCTGAAGCTTTCTTT.

V gene TRBV27 combines with J gene TRBJ2-1; TRBD2 agrees at 12 bases. The germline V gene has CDR1 MNHEY and CDR2 SMNVEV (reference sequence). The CDR3 consists of 17 residues. Trimming at V came to 6 bases and at J to 1 base, leaving 7 bases not matched to a gene. CDR3 nucleotides: TGTGCCAGCAGCCGCCCAACTAGCGGGAGGTCCTACAATGAGCAGTTCTTC. This sequence encodes CASSRPTSGRSYNEQFF.

This clone appeared a single time. This rearrangement joins TRBV6-6 to TRBJ2-7, with D possibly being TRBD1 (5 bases). The CDR3 is 13 residues long. Trimming left V 6 bases short and J 5 bases short, with 14 bases between. The germline gives CDR1 MNHNY, CDR2 SVGAGI (reference sequence). The CDR3 coding sequence is TGTGCCAGCAGCAACAGGTTAACGAACGAGCAGTACTTC. Its translation is CASSNRLTNEQYF.

The chain is built from TRBV5-6 and TRBJ1-4; tentatively, D is TRBD1 (5 bases). V gave up 0 bases and J gave up 10 bases, with 13 bases separating them. CDR1 is SGHDT, CDR2 YYEEEE, per germline. This CDR3 spans 14 amino acids. The CDR3 region is CASSLVGRAGKLFF. The DNA for the CDR3 is TGTGCCAGCAGCTTGGTGGGCAGGGCTGGAAAACTGTTTTTT.

The chain recombines TRBV5-6 with TRBJ2-3, with a possible D match to TRBD2 (5 bases). Germline lookup yields CDR1 SGHDT and CDR2 YYEEEE. CDR3 length: 17 residues. The V end was cut by 6 bases, the J end by 4 bases, with 24 bases between. For the CDR3, the DNA is TGTGCCAGCACCTCCTACCGCCAGGAGGTAAAATCAGATACGCAGTATTTT. Translating gives CASTSYRQEVKSDTQYF.

The table lists this clone with a few counts. This rearrangement joins TRBV5-1 to TRBJ1-1, with a weak D call TRBD1 (6 bases). Germline-derived CDR1 and CDR2 are SGHRS and YFSETQ. V shed 2 bases and J shed 5 bases, with 10 bases lying between them. The CDR3 is 13 residues long. The CDR3 nucleotides are TGCGCCAGCAGCTTACAGGGTTGGACTGAAGCTTTCTTT. Translating gives CASSLQGWTEAFF.

The genes are TRBV5-1 and TRBJ2-3; a possible D gene is TRBD1 (5 bases). The germline gives CDR1 SGHRS, CDR2 YFSETQ. The CDR3 consists of 16 residues. Between the trimmed V and J ends, which lost 2 bases and 2 bases, there was a span of 15 bases. The CDR3 nucleotides read TGCGCCAGCAGCTTCAGGGTCAGTGGGGACACAGATACGCAGTATTTT. This sequence encodes CASSFRVSGDTDTQYF.

V and J are TRBV5-5 and TRBJ1-6, with D perhaps matching TRBD1 (6 bases). This CDR3 is 15 amino acids long. V dropped 1 base and J dropped 5 bases, with 10 bases sitting between them. Germline V gene sequence: CDR1 SGHKS, CDR2 YYEKEE (reference sequence). CDR3 protein: CASSLTGQDNSPLHF. In nucleotides, the CDR3 is TGTGCCAGCAGCTTGACGGGACAAGATAATTCACCCCTCCACTTT.

The count of this clone is one. The J gene is TRBJ2-2, the V gene TRBV7-2; D gene ambiguous. The germline V gene encodes CDR1 SGHTA and CDR2 FQGNSA. CDR3 size: 15 residues. V lost 7 bases, J lost 2 bases, and 14 bases lay in between. DNA of the CDR3: TGTGCCAGCACCACCGGCGGTGTCAACACCGGGGAGCTGTTTTTT. This encodes CASTTGGVNTGELFF.

The chain uses TRBV7-3 and TRBJ1-1, with D maybe TRBD1 (6 bases). Germline assignment: CDR1 SGHTA and CDR2 FQGTGA. Trimming removed 3 bases at V and 3 bases at J, with 14 bases between. The CDR3 is 15 residues long. In nucleotides, the CDR3 is TGTGCCAGCAGCTTTGTGAGGGGGAGGGACACTGAAGCTTTCTTT. Translation: CASSFVRGRDTEAFF.

This rearrangement joins TRBV6-5 to TRBJ2-5; D possibly corresponds to TRBD1 (5 bases). Trimming left V 2 bases short and J 5 bases short, with 9 bases between. Germline assignment: CDR1 MNHEY and CDR2 SVGAGI. This CDR3 comprises 13 residues. The CDR3 coding sequence is TGTGCCAGCAGTTACGCAGGGTGGGAGACCCAGTACTTC. Its translation is CASSYAGWETQYF.